Presented here are 24 T cell receptor beta chains from one specimen sequenced in a study of CXCR3-negative and CXCR3-positive naive CD8 T cells. UMI labels and 5' RACE were used to prepare the TRB cDNA libraries. TCRdb processed the 5' RACE reads again and assigns one entry to each CDR3 protein, with no DNA. The sample data list roughly 61,000 distinct CDR3 sequences. General study results and limits: The study found more hydrophobic TRB CDR3s in CXCR3-positive naive cells than in CXCR3-negative naive cells.

These TCRs' antigens remain unknown. Material: naive CXCR3+ CD8+ T cells from blood. The subset is: CD45RO-CCR7+CD27+CD95- naive CD8+ T cells expressing CXCR3 (TNR3+). Source of these receptors: a human donor in good health. Some clones in this sample may be carry-over from other donors' samples.

The gene calls are TRBV7-2 and TRBJ2-3; TCRdb picks TRBD2, but there is no DNA to check that call. The germline V gene has CDR1 SGHTA and CDR2 FQGNSA. The CDR3 has 17 residues. The CDR3 here is CASSFREGIAPTDTQYF.

The V and J genes are TRBV20-1 and TRBJ2-2; the TCRdb D gene call, TRBD1, has no DNA to confirm it. This CDR3 spans 14 amino acids. CDR1 is DFQATT and CDR2 is SNEGSKA in the germline V gene (reference sequence). The CDR3 reads CSASGTGDAGELFF.

The rearrangement uses TRBV4-2 and TRBJ2-3; there is no DNA to check the TCRdb D call of TRBD1. The V gene's germline CDR1 is LGHNA and CDR2 YNFKEQ. The CDR3 spans 16 residues. The CDR3 protein is CASSPPRDRITDTQYF.

The chain joins TRBV29-1 to TRBJ2-7. The CDR3 covers 11 residues. Germline assignment: CDR1 SQVTM and CDR2 ANQGSEA. The CDR3 sequence is CSVDASGEQYF.

This chain uses TRBV28 with TRBJ2-6. Germline V CDR1 and CDR2: MDHEN, SYDVKM. The CDR3 runs 15 residues. CDR3 region: CASSFWDSGANVLTF. Looking up the rest from reference TRBV28 and TRBJ2-6 gives the full variable domain: DVKVTQSSRYLVKRTGEKVFLECVQDMDHENMFWYRQDPGLGLRLIYFSYDVKMKEKGDIPEGYSVSREKKERFSLILESASTNQTSMYLCASSFWDSGANVLTFGAGSRLTVL.

The chain links TRBV5-1 to TRBJ2-1; TCRdb's D call, TRBD1, is unchecked because there is no DNA. The CDR3 has 14 amino acids. Germline V CDR1 and CDR2: SGHRS, YFSETQ. CDR3 sequence reads: CASSWTGGYNEQFF.

The chain is built from TRBV6-6 and TRBJ2-7; no DNA is available, so the TRBD1 call from TCRdb remains unchecked. From germline, CDR1 is MNHNY and CDR2 SVGAGI (reference sequence). This CDR3 contains 15 residues. This CDR3 reads CASSPPGQKAYEQYF.

This rearrangement joins TRBV7-9 to TRBJ1-1. Germline V lookup: CDR1 SEHNR, CDR2 FQNEAQ (reference sequence). The CDR3 totals 14 residues. This CDR3 reads CASSLTTENTEAFF.

The V call is TRBV7-9, the J call TRBJ2-1; TCRdb's D gene call, TRBD1, goes unchecked for lack of DNA. CDR1 and CDR2 from the germline V gene are SEHNR and FQNEAQ (reference sequence). This CDR3 is built from 14 residues. CDR3 loop: CASTNRGNYNEQFF.

This rearrangement joins TRBV4-1 to TRBJ2-1. The germline CDR1 and CDR2 sequences are MGHRA and YSYEKL. CDR3 size: 15 residues. CDR3: CASSPVQFALDEQFF.

The CDR3 here is CASSLVDSLSSYEQYF. The chain carries TRBV5-5 and TRBJ2-7; TCRdb returns TRBD1, unconfirmable since there is no DNA. The CDR3 has 16 residues. Germline V gives CDR1 SGHKS, CDR2 YYEKEE (reference sequence).

The rearrangement uses TRBV6-1 and TRBJ1-4; the TCRdb call, TRBD1, lacks DNA for checking. The CDR3 sequence is 15 residues long. CDR1 is MNHNS, CDR2 SASEGT, per germline. The CDR3 sequence: CASSEFPGDGEKLFF.

The J gene is TRBJ2-1, the V gene TRBV6-5. This CDR3 has 11 residues. CDR1 MNHEY and CDR2 SVGAGI come from the germline V gene. The CDR3 here is CASRRFHEQFF.

J is TRBJ2-2 and V is TRBV20-1; absent DNA, TCRdb's TRBD2 call cannot be checked. The germline V gene has CDR1 DFQATT and CDR2 SNEGSKA (reference sequence). This CDR3 is built from 15 residues. The CDR3 reads CSARGLAVNTGELFF.

J is TRBJ1-1 and V is TRBV4-1; TCRdb designates TRBD1, a call that cannot be tested without DNA. This CDR3 region has 14 residues. The germline V gene encodes CDR1 MGHRA and CDR2 YSYEKL. CDR3 loop: CASSHRVGNTEAFF.

J is TRBJ1-2 and V is TRBV25-1. The germline V gene has CDR1 MGHDK and CDR2 SYGVNS. This CDR3 spans 11 amino acids. CDR3: CASSSTYGYTF.

The chain has TRBV24-1 and TRBJ2-2; the TCRdb D gene call, TRBD1, has no DNA to confirm it. Germline CDR1 reads KGHDR; CDR2 reads SFDVKD. The CDR3 is 15 amino acids. CDR3 amino acids: CATSDPGQNTGELFF.

The CDR3 is CATGGRVSSSTYEQYF. This chain links TRBV28 with TRBJ2-7; no DNA is available, so the TRBD1 call from TCRdb remains unchecked. Per the germline V gene, CDR1 is MDHEN and CDR2 is SYDVKM. The CDR3 runs 16 residues.

This chain uses TRBV29-1 with TRBJ2-5; TCRdb indicates TRBD1, and absent DNA this call remains unverified. CDR1 and CDR2 from the germline V gene are SQVTM and ANQGSEA. The CDR3 has 12 amino acids. CDR3 region: CRPQGAGETQYF.

The chain's CDR3 is CASSFWRGDSSYEQYF. The J gene is TRBJ2-7, the V gene TRBV7-9; TCRdb calls TRBD1, which cannot be checked without DNA. Germline values: CDR1 SEHNR, CDR2 FQNEAQ (reference sequence). The CDR3 contains 16 residues.

The V gene is TRBV5-1, the J gene TRBJ1-1; without DNA, the TCRdb call of TRBD1 cannot be checked. Per germline, CDR1 SGHRS and CDR2 YFSETQ. There are 13 residues in the CDR3. The CDR3 sequence: CASSLSTGPEAFF.

V is TRBV20-1 and J is TRBJ1-2; TCRdb's D call of TRBD1 is untestable without DNA. The CDR3 consists of 19 residues. Germline V lookup: CDR1 DFQATT, CDR2 SNEGSKA (reference sequence). The CDR3 sequence is CSARRGFRVSGPENYGYTF.

V is TRBV4-3 and J is TRBJ2-1; as DNA is missing, the TRBD1 call by TCRdb cannot be tested. This CDR3 has 15 amino acids. Germline loops: CDR1 LGHNA, CDR2 YSLEER. CDR3 sequence reads: CASSPNRGFYNEQFF.

The J gene is TRBJ2-7, the V gene TRBV29-1; TCRdb reports TRBD1, a call that lacks DNA to check it against. The length of the CDR3 is 15 residues. Germline-derived CDR1 and CDR2 are SQVTM and ANQGSEA. Here the CDR3 reads CSVEQAGVESYEQYF.